The present T cell receptor beta chain was sequenced within a study of blood T cell repertoires in COVID-19. At the level of the study: The United States, Italy and Spain supplied acute and convalescent COVID-19 samples. In each case, the material was cDNA or gDNA derived from T cells, B-cell-depleted T cells, or PBMCs.

Under the authors' procedure: Researchers report that nucleated cell counts were estimated from reference gene primer amplification. Profiled with immunoSEQ multiplex PCR; TCRdb holds only in-frame clones, not every one. V and J calls plus clone size are reproduced from that table; the DNA served to infer D and trimming. The table lists more than 75,000 clones, 70% to 85% of them singletons. This clone was seen once. CDR1 and CDR2 from the germline V gene are MGHRA and YSYEKL. Trimming took off 8 bases at V and 0 bases at J, with 13 bases between the two ends. The CDR3 has 14 amino acids. This sequence originates from a man in his sixties with acute or convalescent COVID-19. The V gene is TRBV4-1, the J gene TRBJ1-1; possibly TRBD1 for D (6 bases). Sequenced sample: peripheral blood. CDR3 bases: TGCGCCAGCCAGGCCGACAGGATGAACACTGAAGCTTTCTTT. Residues: CASQADRMNTEAFF.